This T cell receptor beta chain appears in the sequencing data of a study of CD8+ T cells in alopecia areata. Study results and limitations: Possibly because of HLA-related factors, TCR sharing was less clear across patients than in mice. Scalp samples also contribute reads from the resident alphabeta T cells found in normal skin.

Concerning this clone itself: Its target is unknown.

From germline, CDR1 is GTSNPN and CDR2 SVGIG (reference sequence). The J segment lost 3 bases and the V segment lost 5 bases, leaving 8 bases of the junction unmatched. There are 16 residues in the CDR3. Both CD4+ and CD8+ T cells were separated by sorting PBMCs. Following RNA extraction, reverse transcription yielded cDNA that acted as the sequencing template. Sequencing used immunoSEQ multiplex PCR; TCRdb keeps in-frame clones, though not all of them. Of 100,000 to 150,000 clones listed, less than 80% are singletons. The chain is built from TRBV30 and TRBJ2-7; 15 nucleotides match TRBD2. The source of this sequence is a human donor in good health. Sequences were obtained from CD4+ T cells sorted from blood. CDR3 in DNA: TGTGCCTGGGACGGGACTAGCGGGGGGATTGACTACGAGCAGTACTTC. It encodes CAWDGTSGGIDYEQYF.